The 20 T cell receptor beta chains below come from one sample, sequenced in a study of response to subunit inactivated influenza vaccine. Each CDR3 protein is one row after TCRdb ran MiXCR on the RT-PCR reads. The repertoire consists of around 580,000 distinct CDR3 sequences, with 14% occurring once and the leading ten covering approximately 12%. Here the sequenced sample was PBMCs from blood, taken 11 to 12 days after vaccination. These receptors were taken from a man aged 50 or older who received an inactivated influenza vaccine.

This clonotype was picked up a small number of times. V is TRBV7-9 and J is TRBJ1-1, with no clear D. CDR1 is SEHNR and CDR2 is FQNEAQ in the germline V gene (reference sequence). V gave up 4 bases and J gave up 4 bases, with 7 bases separating them. This CDR3 contains 12 residues. The CDR3 spells CASSSPLTEAFF. CDR3 bases: TGTGCCAGCAGCTCCCCCCTCACTGAAGCTTTCTTT.

This clonotype was seen a few times. This chain connects TRBV7-2 to TRBJ2-5; TRBD1 matches 7 bases. With 4 bases clipped from V and 5 bases from J, the junction kept 7 bases outside the gene matches. The germline CDR1 and CDR2 sequences are SGHTA and FQGNSA. This CDR3 has 14 residues. This CDR3 is CASSSEGARETQYF. The CDR3 coding sequence is TGTGCCAGCAGCTCAGAGGGGGCGCGGGAGACCCAGTACTTC.

V and J are TRBV4-2 and TRBJ1-2, with D possibly matching TRBD1 (6 bases). The V gene lost 2 bases and the J gene lost 0 bases, with 13 bases spanning the gap. Germline-derived CDR1 and CDR2 are LGHNA and YNFKEQ. The CDR3 is made up of 16 amino acids. CDR3 sequence (DNA): TGTGCCAGCAGCCAATTAGACAGGAGAGCTAACTATGGCTACACCTTC. Protein product: CASSQLDRRANYGYTF.

This clonotype has only a few counts. This chain joins TRBV27 and TRBJ2-3; TRBD2 is a possible D gene (6 bases). Per the germline V gene, CDR1 is MNHEY and CDR2 is SMNVEV (reference sequence). The CDR3 extends over 16 amino acids. The V end was cut by 2 bases, the J end by 6 bases, with 18 bases between. CDR3 coding DNA: TGTGCCAGCAGTTTAATTAGCGGTCGGGCTTTGGATACGCAGTATTTT. Protein: CASSLISGRALDTQYF.

The rearrangement joins TRBV25-1 to TRBJ1-1, with no clear D. The V end was cut by 6 bases, the J end by 1 base, with 12 bases between. This CDR3 has 14 amino acids. Germline V lookup: CDR1 MGHDK, CDR2 SYGVNS. CDR3 amino acids: CASRSARANTEAFF. CDR3 coding DNA: TGTGCCAGCAGGTCCGCTAGGGCGAACACTGAAGCTTTCTTT.

Regarding this clonotype: Relative to the germline gene, one junction end is altered; a read error may explain this. V usage is TRBV28 and J usage is TRBJ1-2; D remains unclear. The germline V gene has CDR1 MDHEN and CDR2 SYDVKM. The CDR3 extends over 15 amino acids. The CDR3 nucleotides are TGTGCCAGCAGTCCCCGGACCATCCAAAACTCTGGCTACACCTTC. Translated, it gives CASSPRTIQNSGYTF.

The count of this clonotype is one. This rearrangement joins TRBV20-1 to TRBJ2-1; TRBD2 matches 12 bases. Losses at the gene ends were 4 bases for V and 8 bases for J; bases not matched to a gene: 12. The length of the CDR3 is 16 residues. The germline V gene has CDR1 DFQATT and CDR2 SNEGSKA (reference sequence). CDR3 coding DNA: TGCAGTGCTACCAAAAGACTAGCGGGAGTTGTGTATGAGCAGTTCTTC. Protein product: CSATKRLAGVVYEQFF.

This rearrangement joins TRBV3-1 to TRBJ2-6, with 12 bases matching TRBD1. CDR3 length equals 18 residues. The germline gives CDR1 LGHDT, CDR2 YNNKEL (reference sequence). V shed 5 bases, J shed 3 bases, and the junction held 8 bases outside the gene matches. The CDR3 sequence: CASSLTGTGGFGANVLTF. CDR3 coding DNA: TGTGCCAGCAGCTTAACGGGGACAGGGGGCTTTGGGGCCAACGTCCTGACTTTC.

This clonotype occurred a few times. The chain combines TRBV12-3 or TRBV12-4 with TRBJ1-4; 7 bases agree with TRBD1. The CDR3 is made up of 13 amino acids. Trimming removed 4 bases from V and 4 bases from J; junction bases left unmatched: 0. The CDR3 DNA reads TGTGCCAGCAGTTGGGACAGTAATGAAAAACTGTTTTTT. Protein: CASSWDSNEKLFF.

This clonotype was found many times. The chain employs TRBV20-1 and TRBJ2-7; no definite D call. From germline, CDR1 is DFQATT and CDR2 SNEGSKA (reference sequence). The CDR3 length is 13 residues. The ends were cut back, 6 bases at V and 6 bases at J, with 18 bases in the middle. The CDR3 loop is CSAPDRGGREQYF. CDR3 nucleotide sequence: TGCAGTGCCCCCGACCGTGGCGGTCGCGAGCAGTACTTC.

The chain is built from TRBV25-1 and TRBJ1-3; no firm D call. V dropped 5 bases and J dropped 3 bases, with 14 bases sitting between them. Germline values: CDR1 MGHDK, CDR2 SYGVNS. The CDR3 runs 15 residues. The CDR3 loop is CASSRRSGNGNTIYF. In nucleotides, the CDR3 is TGTGCCAGCAGTCGGAGATCGGGTAATGGAAACACCATATATTTT.

The chain links TRBV20-1 to TRBJ1-5; D call uncertain. This CDR3 is built from 15 residues. Trimming took off 4 bases at V and 4 bases at J, with 17 bases between the two ends. Germline values: CDR1 DFQATT, CDR2 SNEGSKA (reference sequence). CDR3 residues: CSATLGTGRNQPQHF. The CDR3 DNA reads TGCAGTGCTACCTTGGGAACCGGCCGTAATCAGCCCCAGCATTTT.

In nucleotides, the CDR3 is TGTGCCAGCCAGGGTTATAGCAATCAGCCCCAGCATTTT. Its translation is CASQGYSNQPQHF. This chain links TRBV6-2 or TRBV6-3 with TRBJ1-5, with D perhaps TRBD1 (5 bases). The V end was cut by 8 bases, the J end by 0 bases, with 8 bases between. Germline V gives CDR1 MNHEY, CDR2 SVGEGT. The CDR3 is made up of 13 amino acids.

In regard to this clonotype: The germline gene is not matched at one end of the junction; a read error may be the cause. DNA of the CDR3: TGCAGTGCTAGGCGGGACAGCGATCCCTTC. Translation gives CSARRDSDPF. The chain is built from TRBV20-1 and TRBJ1-2; 7 bases line up with TRBD1. CDR1 and CDR2 from the germline V gene are DFQATT and SNEGSKA (reference sequence). The CDR3 sequence is 10 residues long.

The chain combines TRBV5-1 with TRBJ1-5; weak D call: TRBD1 (5 bases). The CDR3 has 18 amino acids. Per germline, CDR1 SGHRS and CDR2 YFSETQ. V lost 4 bases and J lost 1, with 21 bases in between. CDR3 residues: CASSMCRDSLRSNQPQHF. The CDR3 DNA sequence: TGCGCCAGCAGCATGTGTCGTGACAGTCTTCGGAGCAATCAGCCCCAGCATTTT.

This clonotype turned up a few times. The chain recombines TRBV6-2 or TRBV6-3 with TRBJ2-5; 9 bases agree with TRBD1. Germline trimming cut 0 bases from V and 7 bases from J; bases unmatched to any gene: 12. From germline, CDR1 is MNHEY and CDR2 SVGEGT. This CDR3 spans 17 amino acids. Written as DNA, the CDR3 is TGTGCCAGCAGTTACTCGCTTCAGGACAGGGGAATTGGGACCCAGTACTTC. The encoded protein is CASSYSLQDRGIGTQYF.

This chain connects TRBV15 to TRBJ2-3; 10 bases are shared with TRBD2. The CDR3 runs 17 residues. Per germline, CDR1 LNHNV and CDR2 YYDKDF (reference sequence). The trim removed 0 bases at V and 5 bases at J, leaving 8 bases unmatched. CDR3 protein: CATSRDRLAGELDTQYF. In DNA, the CDR3 is TGTGCCACCAGCAGAGATAGGCTAGCGGGAGAGTTAGATACGCAGTATTTT.

This chain uses TRBV7-9 with TRBJ2-2; D is unresolved. Germline V lookup: CDR1 SEHNR, CDR2 FQNEAQ (reference sequence). This CDR3 spans 15 amino acids. V lost 1 base and J lost 6, with 12 bases in between. CDR3 DNA sequence: TGTGCCAGCAGCTTAGTGTTCGACCGGTCCGGGGAGCTGTTTTTT. Translation: CASSLVFDRSGELFF.

A few counts support this clonotype. The V and J genes are TRBV12-3 or TRBV12-4 and TRBJ1-5, with 9 positions matching TRBD1. The CDR3 totals 14 residues. Trimming removed 3 bases from V and 7 bases from J; junction bases left unmatched: 4. CDR3 nucleotides: TGTGCCAGCAGTTTTTTGGACAGGGGCCAGCCCCAGCATTTT. Translation gives CASSFLDRGQPQHF.

The chain employs TRBV7-8 and TRBJ2-7, with TRBD2 identical over 7 bases. The V and J ends lost 0 bases and 4 bases, in that order; junction bases with no gene match: 12. The germline CDR1 and CDR2 sequences are SGHVS and FQNEAQ. The CDR3 sequence is 17 residues long. This CDR3 is CASSLALYRGVEYEQYF. CDR3 bases: TGTGCCAGCAGCTTAGCGCTGTATCGGGGGGTGGAATACGAGCAGTACTTC.